One and the same sample provided the 19 T cell receptor beta chains below, sequenced in a study of response to subunit inactivated influenza vaccine. In TCRdb, the RT-PCR reads were re-called with MiXCR into one record per CDR3 protein. The table lists about 520,000 distinct CDR3 sequences, around 7.7% of them singletons, with around 12% in the top ten. Sequencing was performed on PBMCs from blood, taken roughly 24 months after vaccination. The receptors originated from a man in his fifties or sixties who received an inactivated influenza vaccine.

Many counts were recorded for this clonotype. V and J are TRBV5-1 and TRBJ1-2; D call uncertain. This CDR3 contains 13 residues. V was trimmed by 3 bases and J by 0 bases, leaving 6 bases between them. The germline gives CDR1 SGHRS, CDR2 YFSETQ. CDR3 coding DNA: TGCGCCAGCAGCTCGGGGACTAACTATGGCTACACCTTC. Amino acid sequence: CASSSGTNYGYTF. The full variable domain, with the rest looked up from reference TRBV5-1 and TRBJ1-2, is KAGVTQTPRYLIKTRGQQVTLSCSPISGHRSVSWYQQTPGQGLQFLFEYFSETQRNKGNFPGRFSGRQFSNSRSEMNVSTLELGDSALYLCASSSGTNYGYTFGSGTRLTVV.

J is TRBJ1-1 and V is TRBV4-2; no clear D gene. CDR1 LGHNA and CDR2 YNFKEQ come from the germline V gene. With 4 bases removed from V and 0 bases from J, the gap between germline ends came to 12 bases. The CDR3 has 15 amino acids. The CDR3 DNA sequence: TGTGCCAGCAGCCCAGCGGCGGACCTGAACACTGAAGCTTTCTTT. Translating it yields CASSPAADLNTEAFF.

V usage is TRBV6-5 and J usage is TRBJ2-2; no firm D call. Per germline, CDR1 MNHEY and CDR2 SVGAGI. V was clipped by 0 bases and J by 6 bases, with 11 bases between them. This CDR3 has 15 amino acids. This CDR3 reads CASSYSPFVPGELFF. CDR3 in DNA: TGTGCCAGCAGTTACTCGCCTTTTGTTCCCGGGGAGCTGTTTTTT.

This clonotype was detected a few times. This chain uses TRBV12-3 or TRBV12-4 with TRBJ2-7, with a tentative D call TRBD1 (6 bases). This CDR3 spans 15 amino acids. Trimming left V 6 bases short and J 1 base short, with 16 bases between. The DNA for the CDR3 is TGTGCCAGCAGCCTAACGGGACACCGGTCCTACGAGCAGTACTTC. It yields the protein CASSLTGHRSYEQYF.

This clonotype has a handful of counts. This chain links TRBV20-1 with TRBJ2-1; tentative D call: TRBD2 (6 bases). The CDR3 contains 13 residues. Trimming stripped 3 bases from V and 10 bases from J, with 16 bases between. CDR1 is DFQATT and CDR2 is SNEGSKA in the germline V gene (reference sequence). CDR3 in DNA: TGCAGTGCTAGGGGGGGACTGGAGGGAGAGCAGTTCTTC. The encoded protein is CSARGGLEGEQFF.

This clonotype was found a few times. The CDR3 DNA sequence: TGTGCCATCGAAGGGGGCAGGGGGAAGCGGAATGAGCAGTTCTTC. Protein: CAIEGGRGKRNEQFF. J is TRBJ2-1 and V is TRBV10-3, with 7 positions matching TRBD1. Germline values: CDR1 ENHRY, CDR2 SYGVKD. The trim removed 8 bases at V and 7 bases at J, leaving 14 bases unmatched. The CDR3 has 15 amino acids.

The chain is built from TRBV20-1 and TRBJ1-5; D gene unclear. Germline CDR1 is DFQATT and CDR2 is SNEGSKA (reference sequence). The length of the CDR3 is 17 residues. Trimming shortened V by 0 bases and J by 0 bases, and 15 bases separated the two germline ends. The DNA of the CDR3 is TGCAGTGCTAGAGATAGATCCGGGCCTTATAGCAATCAGCCCCAGCATTTT. This codes for CSARDRSGPYSNQPQHF.

CDR3 loop: CAISEPQGRGQYF. The CDR3 DNA is TGTGCCATCAGTGAGCCACAGGGGCGGGGGCAGTACTTC. The chain is built from TRBV10-3 and TRBJ2-7; TRBD1 is a possible D gene (7 bases). Germline CDR1 is ENHRY and CDR2 is SYGVKD. The CDR3 covers 13 residues. Trimming stripped 2 bases from V and 9 bases from J, with 14 bases between.

The rearrangement links TRBV4-1 to TRBJ2-1, with 11 bases that match TRBD1. Germline V gene data show CDR1 as MGHRA and CDR2 as YSYEKL. J lost 3 bases, V lost 3 bases, and 7 bases had no gene match. The CDR3 sequence is 17 residues long. For the CDR3, the DNA is TGCGCCAGCAGCCACGGCCCGGGACAGGGGGTCTACAATGAGCAGTTCTTC. Amino acids: CASSHGPGQGVYNEQFF.

In its sample, this clonotype was seen a few times. V gene TRBV28 combines with J gene TRBJ2-1, with TRBD1 matching over 11 bases. The trim removed 6 bases at V and 7 bases at J, leaving 11 bases unmatched. Germline-derived CDR1 and CDR2 are MDHEN and SYDVKM. The CDR3 loop spans 16 amino acids. Written as DNA, the CDR3 is TGTGCCAGCAGCCCCTATGGACAGGGGGCCCGGAATGAGCAGTTCTTC. Amino acid sequence: CASSPYGQGARNEQFF.

This clonotype was counted only a few times. The chain uses TRBV5-1 and TRBJ2-1; maybe TRBD2 (6 bases). Trimming removed 0 bases from V and 6 bases from J, with 16 bases in between. The CDR3 has 16 amino acids. Germline CDR1 is SGHRS and CDR2 is YFSETQ. The CDR3 DNA is TGCGCCAGCAGCTTGGCCCCCACCTTTAGCGGCAATGAGCAGTTCTTC. It encodes CASSLAPTFSGNEQFF.

The chain carries TRBV27 and TRBJ2-1; weak D call: TRBD2 (6 bases). This CDR3 is built from 15 residues. Germline CDR1 reads MNHEY; CDR2 reads SMNVEV (reference sequence). Trimming took off 2 bases at V and 3 bases at J, with 11 bases between the two ends. The CDR3 spells CASSLEAGIYNEQFF. CDR3 DNA: TGTGCCAGCAGTTTAGAGGCGGGAATCTACAATGAGCAGTTCTTC.

This clonotype was counted only a few times. The chain employs TRBV7-7 and TRBJ2-5, with 8 positions matching TRBD1. The V and J ends lost 5 bases and 7 bases, in that order; junction bases with no gene match: 6. The CDR3 consists of 13 residues. Germline CDR1 SSHAT, CDR2 FNYEAQ (reference sequence). CDR3 DNA sequence: TGTGCCAGCAGCGTCGGACAGGGCGGGACCCAGTACTTC. This gives the protein CASSVGQGGTQYF.

J is TRBJ2-7 and V is TRBV7-2; 12 nucleotides agree with TRBD2. In germline, CDR1 is SGHTA, CDR2 FQGNSA. This CDR3 is 16 amino acids long. Trimming took 5 bases from V and 0 from J; bases not matched to a gene: 5. CDR3 sequence: CASSRRGLAGSYEQYF. In DNA form, the CDR3 reads TGTGCCAGCAGCCGGCGGGGACTAGCGGGCTCCTACGAGCAGTACTTC.

The CDR3, as DNA: TGTGCCAGCAGTACCCCCCGGACAGGACGGAATTACGAGCAGTACTTC. It yields the protein CASSTPRTGRNYEQYF. V is TRBV28 and J is TRBJ2-7, with TRBD1 matching over 7 bases. There are 16 residues in the CDR3. Germline V CDR1 and CDR2: MDHEN, SYDVKM. V lost 5 bases to trimming and J lost 4 bases; unmatched junction nucleotides: 14.

The V gene is TRBV20-1, the J gene TRBJ1-6; a weak D match, TRBD1 (5 bases). The CDR3 runs to 15 residues. CDR1 and CDR2 (germline): DFQATT, SNEGSKA (reference sequence). V lost 5 bases to trimming and J lost 8 bases, with 19 bases between them. This CDR3 is CSAPKPGRRYSPLHF. DNA for the CDR3: TGCAGTGCTCCGAAACCGGGACGGAGATATTCACCCCTCCACTTT.

This clonotype was counted only a few times. The V gene is TRBV28, the J gene TRBJ2-4; 10 nucleotides match TRBD1. The ends lost 3 bases at V and 11 bases at J; junction bases unmatched: 7. This CDR3 is 14 amino acids long. Germline CDR1 and CDR2: MDHEN and SYDVKM. CDR3: CASSFEDRGGVQYF. The CDR3 nucleotides are TGTGCCAGCAGTTTTGAGGACAGGGGGGGGGTTCAGTACTTC.

This clonotype was observed many times. V gene TRBV11-3 combines with J gene TRBJ2-2; TRBD2 matches 9 bases. CDR3 size: 14 residues. The J segment lost 6 bases and the V segment lost 2 bases, leaving 1 base of the junction unmatched. CDR1 is SGHNT, CDR2 YENEEA, per germline. CDR3 amino acids: CASSLTSGPGELFF. DNA for the CDR3: TGTGCCAGCAGCTTAACTAGCGGGCCCGGGGAGCTGTTTTTT.

This clonotype has a count of ten or more. This rearrangement joins TRBV12-3 or TRBV12-4 to TRBJ2-5; 9 nucleotides line up with TRBD2. The CDR3 contains 15 residues. V lost 6 bases to trimming and J lost 7 bases; unmatched junction nucleotides: 12. DNA of the CDR3: TGTGCCAGCAGCTACGCGGGGGGGCCATCTGGGACCCAGTACTTC. Translation gives CASSYAGGPSGTQYF.